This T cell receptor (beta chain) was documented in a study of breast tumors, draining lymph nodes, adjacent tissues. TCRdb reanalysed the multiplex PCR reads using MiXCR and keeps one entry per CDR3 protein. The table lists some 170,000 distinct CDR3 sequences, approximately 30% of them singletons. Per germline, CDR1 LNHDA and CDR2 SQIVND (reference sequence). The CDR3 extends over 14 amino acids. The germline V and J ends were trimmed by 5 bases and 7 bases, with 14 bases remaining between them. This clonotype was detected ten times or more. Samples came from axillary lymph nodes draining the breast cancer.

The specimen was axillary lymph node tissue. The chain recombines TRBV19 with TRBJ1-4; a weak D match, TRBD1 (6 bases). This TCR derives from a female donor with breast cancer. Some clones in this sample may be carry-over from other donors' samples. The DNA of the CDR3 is TGTGCCAGTAGTCCGCTTACAGGGTTTGAAAAACTGTTTTTT. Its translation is CASSPLTGFEKLFF.